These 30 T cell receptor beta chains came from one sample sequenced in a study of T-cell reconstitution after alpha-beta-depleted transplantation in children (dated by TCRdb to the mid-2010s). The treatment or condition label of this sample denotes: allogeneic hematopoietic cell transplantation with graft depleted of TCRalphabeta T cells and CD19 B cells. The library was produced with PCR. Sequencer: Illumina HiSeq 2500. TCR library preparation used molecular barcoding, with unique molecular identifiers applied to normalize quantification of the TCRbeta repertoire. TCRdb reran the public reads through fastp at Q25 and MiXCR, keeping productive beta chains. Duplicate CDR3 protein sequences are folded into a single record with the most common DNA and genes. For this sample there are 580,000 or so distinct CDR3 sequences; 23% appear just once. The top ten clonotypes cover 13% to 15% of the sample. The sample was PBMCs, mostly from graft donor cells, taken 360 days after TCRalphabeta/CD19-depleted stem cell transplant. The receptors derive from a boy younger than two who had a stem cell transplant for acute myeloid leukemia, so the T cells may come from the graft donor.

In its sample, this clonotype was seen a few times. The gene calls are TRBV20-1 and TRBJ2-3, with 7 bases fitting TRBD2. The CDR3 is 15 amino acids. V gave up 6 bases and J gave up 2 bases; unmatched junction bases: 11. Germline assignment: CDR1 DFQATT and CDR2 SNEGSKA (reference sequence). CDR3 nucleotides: TGCAGTGCCGGCAAGGGACTAACCGACACAGATACGCAGTATTTT. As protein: CSAGKGLTDTDTQYF.

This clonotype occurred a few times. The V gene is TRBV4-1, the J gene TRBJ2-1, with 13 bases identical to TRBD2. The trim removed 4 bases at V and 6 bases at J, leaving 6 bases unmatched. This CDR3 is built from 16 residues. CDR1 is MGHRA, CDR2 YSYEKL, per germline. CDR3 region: CASSRTSGGRSNEQFF. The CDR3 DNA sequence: TGCGCCAGCAGCCGGACTAGCGGGGGCCGATCCAATGAGCAGTTCTTC.

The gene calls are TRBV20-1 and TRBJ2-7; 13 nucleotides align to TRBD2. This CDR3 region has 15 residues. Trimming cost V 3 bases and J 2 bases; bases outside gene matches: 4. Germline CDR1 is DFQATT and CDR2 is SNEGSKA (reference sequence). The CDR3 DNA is TGCAGTGCTAGTCCGGGACTAGCGGGACCCTACGAGCAGTACGTC. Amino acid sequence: CSASPGLAGPYEQYV.

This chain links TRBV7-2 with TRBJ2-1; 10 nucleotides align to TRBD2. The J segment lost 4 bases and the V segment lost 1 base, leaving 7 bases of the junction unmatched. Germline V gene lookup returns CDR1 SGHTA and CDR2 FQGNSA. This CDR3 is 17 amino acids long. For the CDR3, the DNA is TGTGCCAGCAGCTTAGTTGCTAGCGGGGGAATTTACAATGAGCAGTTCTTC. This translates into CASSLVASGGIYNEQFF.

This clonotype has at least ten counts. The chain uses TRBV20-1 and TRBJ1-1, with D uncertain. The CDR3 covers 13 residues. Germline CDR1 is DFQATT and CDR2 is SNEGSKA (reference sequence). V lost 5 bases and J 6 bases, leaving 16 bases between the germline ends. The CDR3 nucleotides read TGCAGTGCTTTTGACACCTGGAGGTCTGAAGCTTTCTTT. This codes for CSAFDTWRSEAFF.

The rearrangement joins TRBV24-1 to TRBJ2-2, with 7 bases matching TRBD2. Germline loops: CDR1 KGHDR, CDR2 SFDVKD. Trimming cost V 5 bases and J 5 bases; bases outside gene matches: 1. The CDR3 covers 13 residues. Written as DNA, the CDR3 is TGTGCCACCAGTGTGGGGGGGACCGGGGAGCTGTTTTTT. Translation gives CATSVGGTGELFF.

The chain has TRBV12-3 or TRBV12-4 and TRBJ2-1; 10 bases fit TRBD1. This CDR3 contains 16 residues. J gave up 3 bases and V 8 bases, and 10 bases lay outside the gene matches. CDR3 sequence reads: CASHGPGQGFYNEQFF. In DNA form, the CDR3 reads TGTGCCAGCCATGGACCGGGACAGGGGTTCTACAATGAGCAGTTCTTC.

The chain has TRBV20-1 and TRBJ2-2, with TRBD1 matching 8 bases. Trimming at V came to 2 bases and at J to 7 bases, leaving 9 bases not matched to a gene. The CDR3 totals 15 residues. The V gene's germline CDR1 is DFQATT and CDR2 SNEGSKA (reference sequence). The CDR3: CSARQSRTGGGELFF. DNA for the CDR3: TGCAGTGCTAGACAGTCCCGTACAGGGGGCGGGGAGCTGTTTTTT.

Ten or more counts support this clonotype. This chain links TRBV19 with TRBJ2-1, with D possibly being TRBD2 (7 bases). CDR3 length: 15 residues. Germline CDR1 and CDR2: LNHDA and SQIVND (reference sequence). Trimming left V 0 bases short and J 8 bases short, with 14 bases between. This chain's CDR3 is CASSIDGGGAYEQFF. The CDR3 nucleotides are TGTGCCAGTAGTATAGATGGAGGGGGGGCCTATGAGCAGTTCTTC.

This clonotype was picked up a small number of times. The DNA of the CDR3 is TGCAGTGCCGATCTAATGGGGGACGGAGGAAACACCATATATTTT. This encodes CSADLMGDGGNTIYF. J is TRBJ1-3 and V is TRBV20-1, with D maybe TRBD1 (5 bases). Trimming pared 6 bases from V and 4 bases from J, leaving 19 bases between. The CDR3 extends over 15 amino acids. Germline CDR1 and CDR2: DFQATT and SNEGSKA (reference sequence).

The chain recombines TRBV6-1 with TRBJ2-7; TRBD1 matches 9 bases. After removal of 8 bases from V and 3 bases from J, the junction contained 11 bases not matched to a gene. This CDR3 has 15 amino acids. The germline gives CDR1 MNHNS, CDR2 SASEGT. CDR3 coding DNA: TGTGCCAGCGGATCCCGACAGGGGGTGGTCTACGAGCAGTACTTC. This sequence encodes CASGSRQGVVYEQYF.

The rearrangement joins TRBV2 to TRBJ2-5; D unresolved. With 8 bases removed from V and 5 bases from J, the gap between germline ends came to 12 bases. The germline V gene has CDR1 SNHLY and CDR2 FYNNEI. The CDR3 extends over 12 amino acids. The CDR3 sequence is CASSVSRETQYF. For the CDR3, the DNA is TGTGCCAGCTCTGTATCCAGGGAGACCCAGTACTTC.

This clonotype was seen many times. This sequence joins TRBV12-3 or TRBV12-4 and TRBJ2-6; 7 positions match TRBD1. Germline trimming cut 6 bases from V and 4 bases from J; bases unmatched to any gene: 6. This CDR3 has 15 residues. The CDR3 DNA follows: TGTGCCAGCAGCCCCGGACAGGCCGGGGCCAACGTCCTGACTTTC. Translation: CASSPGQAGANVLTF.

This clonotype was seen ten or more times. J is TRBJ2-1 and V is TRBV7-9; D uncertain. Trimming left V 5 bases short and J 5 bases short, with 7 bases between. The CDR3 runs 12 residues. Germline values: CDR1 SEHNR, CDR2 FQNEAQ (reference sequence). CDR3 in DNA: TGTGCCAGCAGCGAAGGAAACAATGAGCAGTTCTTC. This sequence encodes CASSEGNNEQFF. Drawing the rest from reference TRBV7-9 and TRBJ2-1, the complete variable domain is DTGVSQNPRHKITKRGQNVTFRCDPISEHNRLYWYRQTLGQGPEFLTYFQNEAQLEKSRLLSDRFSAERPKGSFSTLEIQRTEQGDSAMYLCASSEGNNEQFFGPGTRLTVL.

CDR3: CASSYGTGITNEQFF. The CDR3 nucleotides are TGTGCCAGCAGTTACGGGACAGGGATAACGAATGAGCAGTTCTTC. This chain joins TRBV6-2 or TRBV6-3 and TRBJ2-1, with 9 bases that match TRBD1. Trimming took 2 bases from V and 7 from J; bases not matched to a gene: 6. Per the germline V gene, CDR1 is MNHEY and CDR2 is SVGEGT. CDR3 size: 15 residues.

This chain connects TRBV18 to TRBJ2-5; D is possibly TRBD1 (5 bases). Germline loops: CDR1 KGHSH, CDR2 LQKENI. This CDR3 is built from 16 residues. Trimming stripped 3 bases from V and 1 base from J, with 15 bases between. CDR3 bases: TGTGCCAGCTCACCGCAGGGCTCGTACTCCCAAGAGACCCAGTACTTC. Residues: CASSPQGSYSQETQYF. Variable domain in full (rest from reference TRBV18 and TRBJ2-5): NAGVMQNPRHLVRRRGQEARLRCSPMKGHSHVYWYRQLPEEGLKFMVYLQKENIIDESGMPKERFSAEFPKEGPSILRIQQVVRGDSAAYFCASSPQGSYSQETQYFGPGTRLLVL.

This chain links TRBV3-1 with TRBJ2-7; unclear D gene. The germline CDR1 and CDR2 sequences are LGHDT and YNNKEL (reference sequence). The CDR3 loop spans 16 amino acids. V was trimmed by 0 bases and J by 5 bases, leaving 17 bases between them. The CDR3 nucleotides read TGTGCCAGCAGCCAAGATCTGGGGTCCGTTAGGCACGAGCAGTACTTC. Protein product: CASSQDLGSVRHEQYF.

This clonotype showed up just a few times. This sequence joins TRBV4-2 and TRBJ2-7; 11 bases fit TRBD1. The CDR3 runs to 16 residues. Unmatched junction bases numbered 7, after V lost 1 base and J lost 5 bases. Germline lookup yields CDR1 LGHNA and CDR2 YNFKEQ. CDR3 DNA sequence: TGTGCCAGCAGCCAAGGCAGGGACAGGGGGTTCCACGAGCAGTACTTC. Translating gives CASSQGRDRGFHEQYF.

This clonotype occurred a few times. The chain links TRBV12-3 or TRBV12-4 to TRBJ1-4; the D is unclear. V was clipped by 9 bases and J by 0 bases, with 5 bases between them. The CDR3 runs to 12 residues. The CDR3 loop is CASGATNEKLFF. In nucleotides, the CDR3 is TGTGCCAGTGGTGCAACTAATGAAAAACTGTTTTTT.

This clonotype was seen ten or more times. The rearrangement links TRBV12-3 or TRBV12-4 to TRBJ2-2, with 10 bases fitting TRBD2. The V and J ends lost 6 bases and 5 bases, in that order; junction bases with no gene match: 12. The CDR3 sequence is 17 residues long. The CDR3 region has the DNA TGTGCCAGCAGCTTAACCAGCGGGGGGGCGGGAACCGGGGAGCTGTTTTTT. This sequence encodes CASSLTSGGAGTGELFF.

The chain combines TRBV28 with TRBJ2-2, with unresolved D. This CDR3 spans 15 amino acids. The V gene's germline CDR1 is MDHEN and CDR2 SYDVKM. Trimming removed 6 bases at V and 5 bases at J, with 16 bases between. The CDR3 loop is CASSPSGRATGELFF. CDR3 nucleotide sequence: TGTGCCAGCAGCCCCTCCGGCAGAGCTACCGGGGAGCTGTTTTTT.

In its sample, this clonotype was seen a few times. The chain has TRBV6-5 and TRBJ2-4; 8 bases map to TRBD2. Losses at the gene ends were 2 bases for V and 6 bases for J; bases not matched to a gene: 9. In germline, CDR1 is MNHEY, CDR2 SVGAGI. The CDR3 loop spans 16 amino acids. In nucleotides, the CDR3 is TGTGCCAGCAGTTACGGCCCCGGGACTAGAGGAAACATTCAGTACTTC. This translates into CASSYGPGTRGNIQYF.

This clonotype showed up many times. CDR3 bases: TGTGCCAGCAGCCAAGACCAACCCCCAGATACGCAGTATTTT. It yields the protein CASSQDQPPDTQYF. J is TRBJ2-3 and V is TRBV3-1, with D unresolved. CDR1 and CDR2 from the germline V gene are LGHDT and YNNKEL (reference sequence). The CDR3 is 14 amino acids. V was cut by 0 bases and J by 4 bases, with 8 bases left in between.

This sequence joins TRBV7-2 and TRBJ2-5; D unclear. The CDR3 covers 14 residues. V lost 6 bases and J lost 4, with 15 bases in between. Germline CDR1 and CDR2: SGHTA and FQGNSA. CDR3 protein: CASRTRDGPETQYF. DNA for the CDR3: TGTGCCAGCAGAACCAGAGACGGTCCAGAGACCCAGTACTTC.

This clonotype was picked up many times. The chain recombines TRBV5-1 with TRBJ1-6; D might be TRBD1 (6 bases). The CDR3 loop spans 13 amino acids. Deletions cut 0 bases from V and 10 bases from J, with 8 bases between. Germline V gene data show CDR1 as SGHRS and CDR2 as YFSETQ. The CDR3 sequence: CASSLDRESPLHF. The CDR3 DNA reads TGCGCCAGCAGCTTGGACAGGGAATCACCCCTCCACTTT.

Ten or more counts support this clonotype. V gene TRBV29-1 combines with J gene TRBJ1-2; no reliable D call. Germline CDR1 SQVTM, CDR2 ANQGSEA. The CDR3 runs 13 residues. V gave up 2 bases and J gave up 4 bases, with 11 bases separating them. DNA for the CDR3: TGCAGCGTTGAATCAGCAGGCAGCTATGGCTACACCTTC. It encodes CSVESAGSYGYTF. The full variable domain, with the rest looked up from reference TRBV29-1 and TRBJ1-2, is SAVISQKPSRDICQRGTSLTIQCQVDSQVTMMFWYRQQPGQSLTLIATANQGSEATYESGFVIDKFPISRPNLTFSTLTVSNMSPEDSSIYLCSVESAGSYGYTFGSGTRLTVV.

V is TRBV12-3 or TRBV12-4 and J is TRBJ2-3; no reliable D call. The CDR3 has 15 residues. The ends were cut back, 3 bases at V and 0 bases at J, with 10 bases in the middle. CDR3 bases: TGTGCCAGCAGTTTTTTAGGGTGGAGCACAGATACGCAGTATTTT. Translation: CASSFLGWSTDTQYF.

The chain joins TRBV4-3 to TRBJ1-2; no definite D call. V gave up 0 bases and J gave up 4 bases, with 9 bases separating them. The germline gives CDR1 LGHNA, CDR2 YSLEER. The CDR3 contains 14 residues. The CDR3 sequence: CASSQEGTFYGYTF. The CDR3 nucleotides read TGCGCCAGCAGCCAAGAGGGTACGTTCTATGGCTACACCTTC.

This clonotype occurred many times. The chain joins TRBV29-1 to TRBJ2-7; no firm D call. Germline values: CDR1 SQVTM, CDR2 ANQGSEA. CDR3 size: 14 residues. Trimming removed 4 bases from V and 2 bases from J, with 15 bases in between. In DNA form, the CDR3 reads TGCAGCGTTGGGTCAGACGGCCCCCCCTACGAGCAGTACTTC. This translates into CSVGSDGPPYEQYF.

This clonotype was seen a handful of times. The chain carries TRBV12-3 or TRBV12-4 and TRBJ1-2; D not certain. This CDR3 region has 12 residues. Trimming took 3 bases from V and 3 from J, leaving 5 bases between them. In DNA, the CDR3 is TGTGCCAGCAGTTTTGATTACTATGGCTACACCTTC. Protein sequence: CASSFDYYGYTF.